The 17 T cell receptor beta chains listed next were all sequenced from one sample in a study of memory CD4+ T cells and cytomegalovirus serostatus. Single viable CD3+CD4+CD8-CD45RO+ cells were sorted as the memory CD4+ T cells. TCRdb's table, derived via immunoSEQ multiplex PCR, lists solely in-frame clones and lacks some. The data show about 56,000 clones, around 76% seen once. Sequenced sample: memory CD4+ T cells from blood. All receptors derive from an adult in good health and CMV-seronegative.

This chain joins TRBV6-5 and TRBJ2-3; D gene uncertain. This CDR3 contains 13 residues. The germline CDR1 and CDR2 sequences are MNHEY and SVGAGI. Trimming left V 5 bases short and J 4 bases short, with 10 bases between. The CDR3 bases are TGTGCCAGCAGTCCTCGGACCCCAGATACGCAGTATTTT. Protein sequence: CASSPRTPDTQYF.

The chain joins TRBV18 to TRBJ1-4; 9 bases fit TRBD1. CDR1 is KGHSH, CDR2 LQKENI, per germline. The V segment lost 3 bases and the J segment 5 bases; nucleotides outside the gene matches: 1. The CDR3 consists of 14 residues. The CDR3 nucleotides are TGTGCCAGCTCACCCGGGACAGGGAATGAAAAACTGTTTTTT. Translating gives CASSPGTGNEKLFF.

This clone has only a few counts. This sequence joins TRBV4-3 and TRBJ1-1; 10 bases fit TRBD1. This CDR3 contains 14 residues. The J segment lost 7 bases and the V segment lost 3 bases, leaving 5 bases of the junction unmatched. CDR1 and CDR2 from the germline V gene are LGHNA and YSLEER. In DNA, the CDR3 is TGCGCCAGCAGCCAGGGACAGGGGACGGGTGAAGCTTTCTTT. This gives the protein CASSQGQGTGEAFF.

This chain links TRBV19 with TRBJ2-7, with 7 bases that match TRBD1. With 8 bases clipped from V and 5 bases from J, the junction kept 12 bases outside the gene matches. The germline CDR1 and CDR2 sequences are LNHDA and SQIVND (reference sequence). The CDR3 runs 14 residues. For the CDR3, the DNA is TGTGCCAGTGGGGAGAGACAGGGCGTCCACGAGCAGTACTTC. Translated, it gives CASGERQGVHEQYF.

V and J are TRBV7-8 and TRBJ1-2; D not resolved. Trimming left V 1 base short and J 4 bases short, with 4 bases between. CDR1 is SGHVS and CDR2 is FQNEAQ in the germline V gene. The CDR3 length is 12 residues. The CDR3 nucleotides are TGTGCCAGCAGCTTAGATAGCTATGGCTACACCTTC. It codes for CASSLDSYGYTF.

The chain carries TRBV9 and TRBJ2-6; a possible D gene is TRBD2 (5 bases). In germline, CDR1 is SGDLS, CDR2 YYNGEE. The CDR3 is 16 amino acids. Trimming took off 4 bases at V and 0 bases at J, with 11 bases between the two ends. CDR3 amino acids: CASSPVGSSGANVLTF. In nucleotides, the CDR3 is TGTGCCAGCAGCCCAGTGGGGAGCTCTGGGGCCAACGTCCTGACTTTC.

Written as DNA, the CDR3 is TGCGCCAGCACACAGGGGGCGGGGGAGACCCAGTACTTC. It specifies CASTQGAGETQYF. The chain recombines TRBV5-1 with TRBJ2-5; 9 bases line up with TRBD1. CDR1 and CDR2 from the germline V gene are SGHRS and YFSETQ. With 6 bases clipped from V and 5 bases from J, the junction kept 5 bases outside the gene matches. The CDR3 consists of 13 residues.

V gene TRBV27 combines with J gene TRBJ1-2, with a tentative D call TRBD1 (5 bases). Trimming took 2 bases from V and 7 from J, leaving 14 bases between them. The CDR3 length is 14 residues. Germline V CDR1 and CDR2: MNHEY, SMNVEV (reference sequence). CDR3 protein: CASSLRGHEGGYTF. The DNA for the CDR3 is TGTGCCAGCAGTTTAAGGGGCCACGAGGGTGGCTACACCTTC.

The chain uses TRBV5-4 and TRBJ2-3, with 10 positions matching TRBD2. V was pared by 4 bases and J by 1 base, with 3 bases of the junction left unmatched. Looked up from germline, CDR1 is SGHNT and CDR2 is YYREEE (reference sequence). CDR3 length: 15 amino acids. The CDR3 DNA follows: TGTGCCAGCAGCCTCCTAGCGGGGGGCACAGATACGCAGTATTTT. This sequence encodes CASSLLAGGTDTQYF.

The chain couples TRBV11-2 to TRBJ1-3; D call uncertain. Germline values: CDR1 SGHAT, CDR2 FQNNGV. V dropped 5 bases and J dropped 0 bases, with 5 bases sitting between them. The CDR3 loop spans 13 amino acids. CDR3 protein: CASSANSGNTIYF. CDR3 nucleotide sequence: TGTGCCAGCAGCGCTAACTCTGGAAACACCATATATTTT.

The chain couples TRBV2 to TRBJ2-2; 7 bases fit TRBD1. V was clipped by 5 bases and J by 5 bases; unmatched bases: 2. Germline V lookup: CDR1 SNHLY, CDR2 FYNNEI. The CDR3 is 13 amino acids. The CDR3 DNA reads TGTGCCAGCAGTTTACAGGGGACCGGGGAGCTGTTTTTT. It yields the protein CASSLQGTGELFF.

The sample holds a few counts of this clone. The genes are TRBV20-1 and TRBJ1-2, with D uncertain. The germline CDR1 and CDR2 sequences are DFQATT and SNEGSKA (reference sequence). V lost 3 bases, J lost 6 bases, and 8 bases lay in between. The CDR3 is made up of 11 amino acids. The CDR3 region has the DNA TGCAGTGCTAGTCCCAGAGATGGCTACACCTTC. The encoded protein is CSASPRDGYTF.

The V and J genes are TRBV5-1 and TRBJ2-4; no clear D gene. V lost 1 base and J lost 2, with 7 bases in between. The CDR3 has 14 residues. Germline CDR1 SGHRS, CDR2 YFSETQ. The CDR3 here is CASSLTQSKNIQYF. CDR3 bases: TGCGCCAGCAGCTTGACCCAGTCCAAAAACATTCAGTACTTC. The entire variable domain, with the rest obtained from reference TRBV5-1 and TRBJ2-4, is as follows: KAGVTQTPRYLIKTRGQQVTLSCSPISGHRSVSWYQQTPGQGLQFLFEYFSETQRNKGNFPGRFSGRQFSNSRSEMNVSTLELGDSALYLCASSLTQSKNIQYFGAGTRLSVL.

In its sample, this clone was seen a few times. The V call is TRBV7-6, the J call TRBJ1-2; D not certain. The V gene's germline CDR1 is SGHVS and CDR2 FNYEAQ. The CDR3 is 14 amino acids. Trimming took off 7 bases at V and 4 bases at J, with 16 bases between the two ends. The CDR3 reads CASTPGELGYGYTF. The CDR3 DNA follows: TGTGCCAGCACCCCCGGAGAGTTGGGCTATGGCTACACCTTC.

The sample holds one count of this clone. The chain links TRBV29-1 to TRBJ1-4; TRBD1 matches at 9 bases. The CDR3 spans 14 residues. The V gene end was trimmed by 1 base and the J gene end by 6 bases; junction bases not matched to a gene: 3. Per germline, CDR1 SQVTM and CDR2 ANQGSEA. CDR3 in amino acids: CSVEGTGVDEKLFF. The CDR3 region has the DNA TGCAGCGTTGAAGGGACAGGGGTGGATGAAAAACTGTTTTTT. Supplemented by reference TRBV29-1 and TRBJ1-4, the full variable domain reads SAVISQKPSRDICQRGTSLTIQCQVDSQVTMMFWYRQQPGQSLTLIATANQGSEATYESGFVIDKFPISRPNLTFSTLTVSNMSPEDSSIYLCSVEGTGVDEKLFFGSGTQLSVL.

This clone came up once. The chain is built from TRBV5-6 and TRBJ1-5; 8 positions match TRBD1. CDR3 length: 15 residues. Germline V gene sequence: CDR1 SGHDT, CDR2 YYEEEE. Losses at the gene ends were 4 bases for V and 0 bases for J; bases not matched to a gene: 3. CDR3 in amino acids: CASSRGQVSNQPQHF. As DNA, the CDR3 is TGTGCCAGCAGCCGGGGACAGGTTAGCAATCAGCCCCAGCATTTT.

This clone was seen only once. The chain links TRBV10-3 to TRBJ1-5; no clear D gene. V gave up 0 bases and J gave up 2 bases, with 8 bases separating them. Germline values: CDR1 ENHRY, CDR2 SYGVKD. The CDR3 runs 15 residues. The CDR3: CAISESNVGNQPQHF. The CDR3 nucleotides read TGTGCCATCAGTGAGTCCAATGTGGGCAATCAGCCCCAGCATTTT.